Listed below are T cell receptor beta chains from one sample, sequenced in a study of CD8 T cells in ankylosing spondylitis. Each CDR3 protein gets one entry after TCRdb re-called the 5' RACE reads with MiXCR. The sample lists about 200,000 distinct CDR3 sequences; about 26% were seen once. The sequenced sample was blood, either unsorted or a sorted T cell fraction (not recorded which). The source is a male donor with ankylosing spondylitis or in good health (not recorded which). Both conserved end residues are part of each CDR3. The D gene is left open where the match is weak. Size values are once, few and many counts, or a class for expanded clones, and some rows have none.

d_gene	v_gene	j_gene	abundance	CDR3aa
TRBD2	TRBV20-1	TRBJ2-1	few	CSASETSGRWDEQFF
.	TRBV7-8	TRBJ2-7	once	CASSPGGQSVTYEQYF
.	TRBV4-2	TRBJ1-2	.	CASSQDGDGTYGYTF
TRBD1	TRBV6-2/TRBV6-3	TRBJ1-1	few	CASSYFIRDRGGTEAFF
.	TRBV20-1	TRBJ2-1	.	CSASGLANNEQFF
.	TRBV7-2	TRBJ2-7	many	CASSLARTDIGYEQYF
.	TRBV29-1	TRBJ2-2	few	CSVKIGRNTGELFF
.	TRBV15	TRBJ2-7	.	CATSRDRGAGATYEQYF
TRBD1	TRBV5-5	TRBJ2-7	many	CASRPGQGIYEQYF
.	TRBV5-1	TRBJ2-3	many	CASSSEAPDTQYF
.	TRBV20-1	TRBJ2-5	few	CSARDFQGGGTQYF
TRBD2	TRBV20-1	TRBJ2-3	.	CSASPPLAGVRLSQYF
.	TRBV5-1	TRBJ1-1	.	CASSWTANTEAFF
.	TRBV29-1	TRBJ1-2	many	CSVSRDSGSRAYTF
TRBD1	TRBV20-1	TRBJ2-7	few	CSAGDRVGEQYF
TRBD2	TRBV4-2	TRBJ2-5	once	CASSRGTSGIQETQYF
.	TRBV12-3/TRBV12-4	TRBJ1-5	many	CASSDGNSNQPQHF
TRBD1	TRBV5-1	TRBJ2-1	.	CASSRDSGGEQFF
TRBD2	TRBV5-1	TRBJ2-6	few	CASSSGGTGANVLTF
.	TRBV6-2/TRBV6-3	TRBJ1-4	few	CASSYELRPNEKLFF
TRBD2	TRBV7-3	TRBJ2-7	many	CASSTNGGLAATEQYF
.	TRBV27	TRBJ1-2	.	CASSSDRYSRSSDGYTF
TRBD2	TRBV11-2	TRBJ2-5	few	CASSSGLAPQETQYF
TRBD2	TRBV12-3/TRBV12-4	TRBJ2-7	few	CASSARTSGNHEQYF
.	TRBV11-2	TRBJ2-7	.	CASSLLSRTVKYRSYEQYF
.	TRBV7-2	TRBJ2-5	.	CASSLAGRWVETQYF
TRBD1	TRBV7-8	TRBJ1-4	few	CASSPVALRGTNEKLFF